This T cell receptor beta chain appears in the sequencing data of a study of graft-versus-host responses after intestinal transplantation. At the level of the study: Once they had received anti-thymocyte globulin induction, all recipients took tacrolimus and steroids for approximately 3 years. Regarding the study as a whole: Peak GvH clone levels in circulation were associated with early post-transplant HvG declines. GvH clonotypes were identified within recipient marrow, with a subset emerging first in ileum or blood.

With respect to this clone: Its target is not known.

Clones were read by immunoSEQ multiplex PCR, and TCRdb kept only the in-frame ones, dropping some. This sample has more than 90,000 clones; 90% to 95% occur once, and the top ten carry less than 1.5%. The receptor's source is a human donor who was the organ donor for an intestinal transplant. Sample: unstimulated CD8+ T cells sorted from spleen or lymph node cells, taken before transplant.

DNA of the CDR3: TGCGCCAGCAGCCAAGAGCTGAGTACCGGGGAGCTGTTTTTT. This encodes CASSQELSTGELFF. The J gene is TRBJ2-2, the V gene TRBV4-1; D remains unclear. The CDR3 has 14 amino acids. Trimming left V 0 bases short and J 5 bases short, with 7 bases between. Looked up from germline, CDR1 is MGHRA and CDR2 is YSYEKL.